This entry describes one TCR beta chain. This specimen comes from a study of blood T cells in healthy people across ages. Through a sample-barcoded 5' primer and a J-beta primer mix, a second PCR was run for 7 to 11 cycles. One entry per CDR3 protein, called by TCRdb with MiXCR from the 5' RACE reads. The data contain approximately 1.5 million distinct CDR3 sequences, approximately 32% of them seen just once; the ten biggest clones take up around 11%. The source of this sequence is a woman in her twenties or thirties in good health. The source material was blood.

CDR3 sequence reads: CASSPQGAAYNEQFF. The CDR3 coding sequence is TGTGCCAGCAGTCCTCAGGGGGCGGCCTACAATGAGCAGTTCTTC. The V gene is TRBV6-5, the J gene TRBJ2-1; 8 nucleotides align to TRBD1. CDR3 length: 15 amino acids. Germline V gives CDR1 MNHEY, CDR2 SVGAGI. The junction had 5 bases not matched to a gene; V was cut back by 5 bases and J by 2 bases.